The present T cell receptor (beta chain) was sequenced within a study of blood T cell repertoires in COVID-19. The overall study: Sites in the United States, Italy and Spain provided acute and convalescent COVID-19 samples. The cDNA or gDNA used as material had been derived from T cells, B-cell-depleted T cells, or PBMCs.

Per the original data handling: Using reference gene primer amplification, nucleated cell counts were estimated. Sequencing was performed with immunoSEQ multiplex PCR; in TCRdb, only in-frame clones are kept and a portion is missing. V and J calls plus clone size are reproduced from that table; the DNA served to infer D and trimming. The table records about 120,000 clones, just under 85% of them present only once. Germline values: CDR1 SGDLS, CDR2 YYNGEE. This CDR3 comprises 14 residues. Trimming left V 2 bases short and J 9 bases short, with 15 bases between. The gene calls are TRBV9 and TRBJ2-1; D remains ambiguous. The source is a man in his 70s with active or convalescent COVID-19. Sequencing input: peripheral blood. The CDR3 region has the DNA TGTGCCAGCAGCGTCACCCCCAGGTTAGGTGAGCAGTTCTTC. This translates into CASSVTPRLGEQFF.